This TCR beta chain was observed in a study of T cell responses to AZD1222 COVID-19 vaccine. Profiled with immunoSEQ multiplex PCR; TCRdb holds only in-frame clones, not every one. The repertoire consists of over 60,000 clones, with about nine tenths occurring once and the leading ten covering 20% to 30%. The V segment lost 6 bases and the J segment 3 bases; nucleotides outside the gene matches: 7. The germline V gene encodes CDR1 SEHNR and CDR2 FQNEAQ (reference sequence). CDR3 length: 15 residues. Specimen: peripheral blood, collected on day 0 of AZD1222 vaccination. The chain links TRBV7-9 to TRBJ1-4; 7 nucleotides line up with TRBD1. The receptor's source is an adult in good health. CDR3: CASSLTGTANEKLFF. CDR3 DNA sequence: TGTGCCAGCAGTCTCACTGGGACAGCTAATGAAAAACTGTTTTTT. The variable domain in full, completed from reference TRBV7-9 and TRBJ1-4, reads DTGVSQNPRHKITKRGQNVTFRCDPISEHNRLYWYRQTLGQGPEFLTYFQNEAQLEKSRLLSDRFSAERPKGSFSTLEIQRTEQGDSAMYLCASSLTGTANEKLFFGSGTQLSVL.